These 2 T cell receptor beta chains originate from one sample sequenced in a study of shared clonotypes between healthy human individuals. TCRdb's table, derived via immunoSEQ multiplex PCR, lists solely in-frame clones and lacks some. Among roughly 2,300,000 clones listed, 80% to 95% were seen once. Sequencing was carried out using naive CD4+ T cells from PBMCs. Subset defined: CD45RA+ positively selected. The origin of the receptors is a man aged 18 to 29 in good health. Some clones in this sample may be carry-over from other donors' samples.

The gene calls are TRBV19 and TRBJ2-4, with 7 nucleotides matching TRBD1. CDR3 size: 16 residues. J was trimmed by 3 bases and V by 0 bases; bases with no gene match: 5. Germline V CDR1 and CDR2: LNHDA, SQIVND (reference sequence). CDR3 sequence (DNA): TGTGCCAGTAGTATAGACGGCGACAGGGACAAAAACATTCAGTACTTC. This sequence encodes CASSIDGDRDKNIQYF. The full variable domain, in which reference TRBV19 and TRBJ2-4 provide the parts outside the CDR3, is DGGITQSPKYLFRKEGQNVTLSCEQNLNHDAMYWYRQDPGQGLRLIYYSQIVNDFQKGDIAEGYSVSREKKESFPLTVTSAQKNPTAFYLCASSIDGDRDKNIQYFGAGTRLSVL.

The V call is TRBV30, the J call TRBJ1-2, with D hard to call. V lost 4 bases and J lost 4, with 19 bases in between. The CDR3 runs to 15 residues. Germline CDR1 is GTSNPN and CDR2 is SVGIG (reference sequence). CDR3 residues: CAWTSGGPLGYGYTF. DNA of the CDR3: TGTGCCTGGACCAGCGGCGGGCCCCTAGGCTATGGCTACACCTTC.